The 3 T cell receptor beta chains reported below all come from one sample, sequenced in a study of CD8+ T cells in alopecia areata. RNA was extracted and reverse transcribed into cDNA as the sequencing template. Sequenced by immunoSEQ multiplex PCR; TCRdb stores in-frame clones only, minus some. Found here are about 200,000 clones, more than 55% of them singletons; the top ten hold roughly 5.3%. Sequencing input: CD8+ T cells sorted from blood. The receptors originated from a human donor in good health.

V is TRBV7-9 and J is TRBJ2-7; D possibly corresponds to TRBD1 (5 bases). Trimming took 6 bases from V and 2 from J, leaving 11 bases between them. Per germline, CDR1 SEHNR and CDR2 FQNEAQ (reference sequence). This CDR3 has 13 residues. In DNA form, the CDR3 reads TGTGCCAGCAGTCAAGGGGTGGCCTACGAGCAGTACTTC. Its protein is CASSQGVAYEQYF.

This clone has more than one count but fewer than ten. The rearrangement uses TRBV7-6 and TRBJ2-1; D unresolved. Germline V gives CDR1 SGHVS, CDR2 FNYEAQ. Trimming shortened V by 3 bases and J by 8 bases, and 8 bases separated the two germline ends. This CDR3 region has 12 residues. The CDR3 region is CASSLIGYEQFF. The CDR3 nucleotides are TGTGCCAGCAGCTTGATAGGATATGAGCAGTTCTTC.

The CDR3 nucleotides are TGCGCCAGCAGCCAACCCCCGGGAGGGACTGAAGAGACCCAGTACTTC. It specifies CASSQPPGGTEETQYF. The chain recombines TRBV4-1 with TRBJ2-5; 8 bases fit TRBD2. Germline V gene lookup returns CDR1 MGHRA and CDR2 YSYEKL. J gave up 3 bases and V 2 bases, and 8 bases lay outside the gene matches. The CDR3 is 16 residues long.